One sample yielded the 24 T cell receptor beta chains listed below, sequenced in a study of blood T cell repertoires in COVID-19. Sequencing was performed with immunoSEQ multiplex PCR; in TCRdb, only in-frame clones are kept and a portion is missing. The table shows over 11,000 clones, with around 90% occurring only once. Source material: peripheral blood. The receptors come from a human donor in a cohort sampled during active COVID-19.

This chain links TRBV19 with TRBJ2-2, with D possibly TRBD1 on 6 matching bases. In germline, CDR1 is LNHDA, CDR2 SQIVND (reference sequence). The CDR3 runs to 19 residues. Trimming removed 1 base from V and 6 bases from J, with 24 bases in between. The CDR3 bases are TGTGCCAGTAGTATAGTTTATTGGGTACAACAGGGAATGGCCGGGGAGCTGTTTTTT. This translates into CASSIVYWVQQGMAGELFF.

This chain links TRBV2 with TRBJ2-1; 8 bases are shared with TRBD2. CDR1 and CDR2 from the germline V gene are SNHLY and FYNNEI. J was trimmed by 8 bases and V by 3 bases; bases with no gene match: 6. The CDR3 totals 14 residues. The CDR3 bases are TGTGCCAGCAGTGAGGGACTAGGTTTCGATGAGCAGTTCTTC. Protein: CASSEGLGFDEQFF.

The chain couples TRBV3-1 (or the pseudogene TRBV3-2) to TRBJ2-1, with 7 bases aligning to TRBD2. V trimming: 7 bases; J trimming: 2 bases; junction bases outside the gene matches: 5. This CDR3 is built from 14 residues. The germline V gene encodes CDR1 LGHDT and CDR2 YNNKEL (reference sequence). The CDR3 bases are TGTGCCAGCAATCCTAGCGGAACCTACAATGAGCAGTTCTTC. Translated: CASNPSGTYNEQFF.

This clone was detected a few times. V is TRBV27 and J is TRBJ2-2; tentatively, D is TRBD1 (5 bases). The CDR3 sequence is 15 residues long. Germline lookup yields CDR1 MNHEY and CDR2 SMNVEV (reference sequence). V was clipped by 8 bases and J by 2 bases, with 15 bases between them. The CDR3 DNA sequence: TGTGCCAGCTCCGGTGGGGCAGATAACACCGGGGAGCTGTTTTTT. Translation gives CASSGGADNTGELFF.

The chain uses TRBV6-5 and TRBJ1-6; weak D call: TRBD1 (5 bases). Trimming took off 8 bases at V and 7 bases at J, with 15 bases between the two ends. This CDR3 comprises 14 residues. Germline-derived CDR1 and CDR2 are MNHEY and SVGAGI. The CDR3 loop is CASRTLGPNSPLHF. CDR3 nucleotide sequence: TGTGCCAGCCGAACCTTGGGGCCGAATTCACCCCTCCACTTT.

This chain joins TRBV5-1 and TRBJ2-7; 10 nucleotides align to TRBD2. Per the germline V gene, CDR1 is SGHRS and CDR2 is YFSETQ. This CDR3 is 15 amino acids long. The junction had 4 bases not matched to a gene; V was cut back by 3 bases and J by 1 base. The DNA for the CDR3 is TGCGCCAGCAGCTCTCTAGCGGGAGCGTCCTACGAGCAGTACTTC. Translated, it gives CASSSLAGASYEQYF.

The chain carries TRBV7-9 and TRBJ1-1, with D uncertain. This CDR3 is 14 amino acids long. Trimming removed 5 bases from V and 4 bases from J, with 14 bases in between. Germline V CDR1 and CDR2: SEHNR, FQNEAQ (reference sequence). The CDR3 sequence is CASSPIMRATEAFF. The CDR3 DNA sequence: TGTGCCAGCAGCCCTATTATGCGAGCCACTGAAGCTTTCTTT.

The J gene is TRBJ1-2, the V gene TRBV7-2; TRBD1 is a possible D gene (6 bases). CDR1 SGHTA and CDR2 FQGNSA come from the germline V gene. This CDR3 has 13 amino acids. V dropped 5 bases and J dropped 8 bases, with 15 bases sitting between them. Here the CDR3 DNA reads TGTGCCAGCAGCCCAGTCGCAGGGGAAGGCTACACCTTC. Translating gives CASSPVAGEGYTF.

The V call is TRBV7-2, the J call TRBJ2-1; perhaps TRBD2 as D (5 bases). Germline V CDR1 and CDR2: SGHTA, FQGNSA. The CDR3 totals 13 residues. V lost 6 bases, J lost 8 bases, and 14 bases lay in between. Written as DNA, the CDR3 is TGTGCCAGCAGATTCGGAATCGGGGATGAGCAGTTCTTC. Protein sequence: CASRFGIGDEQFF.

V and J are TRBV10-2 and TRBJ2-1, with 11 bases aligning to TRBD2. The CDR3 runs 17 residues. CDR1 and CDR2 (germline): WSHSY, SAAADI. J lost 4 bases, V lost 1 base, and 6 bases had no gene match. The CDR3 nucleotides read TGCGCCAGCAGTGAGTTAGCGGGAGGGCCTCGTTACAATGAGCAGTTCTTC. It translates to CASSELAGGPRYNEQFF.

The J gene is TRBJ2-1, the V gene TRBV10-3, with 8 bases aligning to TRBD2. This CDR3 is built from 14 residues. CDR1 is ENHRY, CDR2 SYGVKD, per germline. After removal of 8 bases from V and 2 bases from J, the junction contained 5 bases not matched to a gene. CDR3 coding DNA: TGTGCCATCCGGGGGGGTTCTGCCTACAATGAGCAGTTCTTC. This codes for CAIRGGSAYNEQFF.

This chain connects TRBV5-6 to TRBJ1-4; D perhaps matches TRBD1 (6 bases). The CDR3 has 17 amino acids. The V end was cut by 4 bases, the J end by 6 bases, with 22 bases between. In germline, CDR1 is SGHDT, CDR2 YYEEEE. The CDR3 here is CASSRKTGTHRDEKLFF. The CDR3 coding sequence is TGTGCCAGCAGCCGAAAGACTGGGACCCACAGGGATGAAAAACTGTTTTTT.

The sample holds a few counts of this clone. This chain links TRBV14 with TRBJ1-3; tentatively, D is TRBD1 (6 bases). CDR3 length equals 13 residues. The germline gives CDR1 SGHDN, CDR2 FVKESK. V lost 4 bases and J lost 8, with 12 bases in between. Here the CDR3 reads CASSPTGRDTIYF. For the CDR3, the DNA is TGTGCCAGCAGCCCGACAGGAAGAGACACCATATATTTT.

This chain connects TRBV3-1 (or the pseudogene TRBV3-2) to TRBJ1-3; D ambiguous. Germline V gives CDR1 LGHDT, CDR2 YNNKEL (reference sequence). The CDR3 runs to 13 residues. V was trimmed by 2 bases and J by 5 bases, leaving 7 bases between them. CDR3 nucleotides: TGTGCCAGCAGCCAACAGGAACGAAACACCATATATTTT. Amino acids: CASSQQERNTIYF.

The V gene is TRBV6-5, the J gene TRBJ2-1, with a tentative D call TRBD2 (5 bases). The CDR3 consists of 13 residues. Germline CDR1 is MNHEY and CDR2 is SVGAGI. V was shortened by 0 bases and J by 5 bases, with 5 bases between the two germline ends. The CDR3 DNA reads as TGTGCCAGCAGTTACTCGGGAGACAATGAGCAGTTCTTC. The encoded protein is CASSYSGDNEQFF.

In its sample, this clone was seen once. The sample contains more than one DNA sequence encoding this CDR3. The CDR3, as DNA: TGTGCCATCAGTGAACTGGGGCCCTCCTACGAGCAGTACTTC. Translating it yields CAISELGPSYEQYF. The rearrangement uses TRBV10-3 and TRBJ2-7; tentative D call: TRBD1 (5 bases). V was pared by 3 bases and J by 0 bases, with 9 bases between. Germline values: CDR1 ENHRY, CDR2 SYGVKD. This CDR3 has 14 residues.

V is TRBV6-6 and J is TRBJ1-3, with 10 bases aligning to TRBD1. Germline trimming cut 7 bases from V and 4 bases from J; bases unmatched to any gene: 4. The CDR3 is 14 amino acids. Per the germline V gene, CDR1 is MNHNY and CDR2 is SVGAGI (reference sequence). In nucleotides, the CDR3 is TGTGCCAGCAAAGGACAGGGGGACGGAAACACCATATATTTT. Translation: CASKGQGDGNTIYF.

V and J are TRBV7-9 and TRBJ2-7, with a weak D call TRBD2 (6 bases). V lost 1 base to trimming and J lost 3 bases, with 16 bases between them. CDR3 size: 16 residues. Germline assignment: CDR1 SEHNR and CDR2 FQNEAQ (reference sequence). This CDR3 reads CASSLEYGGKGYEQYF. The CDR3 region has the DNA TGTGCCAGCAGCTTAGAATACGGCGGGAAAGGCTACGAGCAGTACTTC.

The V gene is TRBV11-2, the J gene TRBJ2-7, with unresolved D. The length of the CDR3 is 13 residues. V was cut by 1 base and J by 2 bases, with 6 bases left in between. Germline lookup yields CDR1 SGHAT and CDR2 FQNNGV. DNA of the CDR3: TGTGCCAGCAGCTTAGTAACGGCCTACGAGCAGTACTTC. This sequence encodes CASSLVTAYEQYF.

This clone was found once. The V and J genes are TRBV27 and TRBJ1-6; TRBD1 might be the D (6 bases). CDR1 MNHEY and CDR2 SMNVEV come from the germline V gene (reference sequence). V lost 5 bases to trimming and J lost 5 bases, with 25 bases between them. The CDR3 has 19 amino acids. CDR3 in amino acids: CASSDLGGLVSLDNSPLHF. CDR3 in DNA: TGTGCCAGCAGTGATCTCGGGGGGCTAGTTTCCTTAGATAATTCACCCCTCCACTTT.

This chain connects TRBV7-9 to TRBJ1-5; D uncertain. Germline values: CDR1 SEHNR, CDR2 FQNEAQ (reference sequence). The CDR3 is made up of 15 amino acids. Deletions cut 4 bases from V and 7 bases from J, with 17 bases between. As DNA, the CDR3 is TGTGCCAGCAGCTCTGCCTCGGGCGCGGGGCAGCCCCAGCATTTT. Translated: CASSSASGAGQPQHF.

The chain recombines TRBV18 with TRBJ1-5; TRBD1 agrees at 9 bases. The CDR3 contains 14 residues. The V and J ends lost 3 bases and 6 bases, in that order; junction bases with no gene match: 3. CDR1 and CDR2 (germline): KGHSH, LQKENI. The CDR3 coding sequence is TGTGCCAGCTCACCGGGACAGGGAATTCAGCCCCAGCATTTT. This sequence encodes CASSPGQGIQPQHF.

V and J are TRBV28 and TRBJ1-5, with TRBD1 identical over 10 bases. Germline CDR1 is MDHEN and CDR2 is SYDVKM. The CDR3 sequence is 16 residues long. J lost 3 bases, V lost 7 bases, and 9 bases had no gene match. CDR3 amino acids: CASTTPGQGFNQPQHF. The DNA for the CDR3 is TGTGCCAGCACGACCCCGGGACAGGGGTTCAATCAGCCCCAGCATTTT.

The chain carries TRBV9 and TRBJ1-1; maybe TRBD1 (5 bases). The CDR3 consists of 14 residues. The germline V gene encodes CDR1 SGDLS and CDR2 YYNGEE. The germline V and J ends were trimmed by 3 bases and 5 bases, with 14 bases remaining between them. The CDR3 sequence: CASSALGGRTEAFF. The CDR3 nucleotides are TGTGCCAGCAGCGCGTTGGGGGGTCGTACTGAAGCTTTCTTT. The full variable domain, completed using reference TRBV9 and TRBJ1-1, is DSGVTQTPKHLITATGQRVTLRCSPRSGDLSVYWYQQSLDQGLQFLIQYYNGEERAKGNILERFSAQQFPDLHSELNLSSLELGDSALYFCASSALGGRTEAFFGQGTRLTVV.